This T cell receptor beta chain was obtained from a study of blood T cell repertoires in COVID-19. Turning to this clone: Other DNA sequences in this sample translate to the same CDR3.

Original methodology: Estimation of nucleated cell counts was performed using reference gene primer amplification. The table came from immunoSEQ multiplex PCR; TCRdb's copy has only in-frame clones and leaves some out. D and trimming were read from the DNA, whereas the V and J calls and clone size are those reported in that table. The sample lists roughly 250,000 clones; around 82% were seen once. Germline lookup yields CDR1 MDHEN and CDR2 SYDVKM. The CDR3 contains 11 residues. V lost 6 bases to trimming and J lost 4 bases, with 7 bases between them. The specimen sequenced was peripheral blood. This receptor was obtained from a woman aged 80 or over with active or convalescent COVID-19. The genes are TRBV28 and TRBJ2-7; the D is unclear. CDR3 amino acids: CASSSLYEQYF. CDR3 DNA sequence: TGTGCCAGCAGCTCCTTATACGAGCAGTACTTC.